This T cell receptor (beta chain) was identified in a study of Ad26.COV2.S vaccination and SARS-CoV-2 variants. Overall study context: The donor belonged to the COV1001 Ad26.COV2.S trial arm. Regarding the study as a whole: Breadth, reportedly substantial, characterized the spike-specific CD8+ and CD4+ T cell responses after vaccination. Overall T cell responses may have been underestimated by the analyses of TCR breadth and depth.

Produced via immunoSEQ multiplex PCR; TCRdb's table is partial and in-frame only. The sample consists of over 400,000 clones, nearly 90% of them appearing once. Remarks on this clone: Its specificity is not known.

Treatment reported: about 20 received Ad26.COV2.S at low or high dose, single or two shots; roughly five received placebo; per-sample allocation not given. Samples analyzed were those drawn on day 63 after the first vaccine or placebo injection. CDR1 and CDR2 (germline): SGDLS, YYNGEE. This CDR3 contains 15 residues. The V and J ends lost 0 bases and 0 bases respectively, with 9 bases between them. This sequence was found in a person between 18 and 59 years old who received the Ad26.COV2.S COVID-19 vaccine or a placebo. The chain couples TRBV9 to TRBJ1-1; D unresolved. Sequenced here: peripheral blood, sampled in a trial of Ad26.COV2.S vaccine versus placebo. This CDR3 is CASSVAAAMNTEAFF. The CDR3 DNA is TGTGCCAGCAGCGTAGCGGCAGCTATGAACACTGAAGCTTTCTTT.